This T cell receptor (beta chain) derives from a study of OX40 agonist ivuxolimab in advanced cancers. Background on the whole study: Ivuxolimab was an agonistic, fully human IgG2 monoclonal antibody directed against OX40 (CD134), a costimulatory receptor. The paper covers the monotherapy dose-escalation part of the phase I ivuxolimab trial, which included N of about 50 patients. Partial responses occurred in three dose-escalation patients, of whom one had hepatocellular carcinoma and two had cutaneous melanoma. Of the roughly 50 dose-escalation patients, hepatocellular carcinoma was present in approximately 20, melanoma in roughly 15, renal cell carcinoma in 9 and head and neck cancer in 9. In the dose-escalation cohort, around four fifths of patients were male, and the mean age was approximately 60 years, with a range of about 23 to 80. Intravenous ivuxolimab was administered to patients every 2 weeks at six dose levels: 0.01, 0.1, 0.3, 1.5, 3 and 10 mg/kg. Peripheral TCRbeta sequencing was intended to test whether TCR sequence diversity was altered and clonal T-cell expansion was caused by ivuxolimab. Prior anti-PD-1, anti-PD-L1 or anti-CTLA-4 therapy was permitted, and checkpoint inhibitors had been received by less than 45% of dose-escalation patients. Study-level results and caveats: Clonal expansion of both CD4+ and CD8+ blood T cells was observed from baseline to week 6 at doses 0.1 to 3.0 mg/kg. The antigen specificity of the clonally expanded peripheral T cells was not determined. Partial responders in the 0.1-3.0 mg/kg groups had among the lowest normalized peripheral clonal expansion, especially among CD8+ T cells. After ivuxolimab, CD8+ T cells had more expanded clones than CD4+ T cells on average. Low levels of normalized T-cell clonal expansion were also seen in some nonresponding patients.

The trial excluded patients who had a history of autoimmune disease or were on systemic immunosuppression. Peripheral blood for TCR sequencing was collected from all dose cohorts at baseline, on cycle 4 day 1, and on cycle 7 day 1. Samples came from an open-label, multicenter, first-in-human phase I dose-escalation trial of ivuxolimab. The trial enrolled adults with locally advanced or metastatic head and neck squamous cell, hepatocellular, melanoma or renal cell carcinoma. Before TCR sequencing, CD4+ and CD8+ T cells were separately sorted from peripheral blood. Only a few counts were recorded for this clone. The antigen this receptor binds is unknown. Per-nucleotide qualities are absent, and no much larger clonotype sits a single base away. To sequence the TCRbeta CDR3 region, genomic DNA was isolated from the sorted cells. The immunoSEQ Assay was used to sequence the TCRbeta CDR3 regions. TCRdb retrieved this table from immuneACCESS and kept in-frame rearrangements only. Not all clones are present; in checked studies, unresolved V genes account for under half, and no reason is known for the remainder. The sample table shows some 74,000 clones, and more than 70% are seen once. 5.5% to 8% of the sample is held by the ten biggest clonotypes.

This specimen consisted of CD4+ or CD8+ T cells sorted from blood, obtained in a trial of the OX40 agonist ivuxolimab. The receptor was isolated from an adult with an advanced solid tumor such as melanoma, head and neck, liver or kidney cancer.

The bases read TGTGCCAGCAGTCTTAGCGGGATGGGCTACGAGCAGTACTTC. This codes for CASSLSGMGYEQYF. The rearranged chain carries TRBV6-1 and TRBJ2-7, and 8 bases in between align with TRBD2. The CDR3 sequence holds 14 residues, the cysteine and phenylalanine included. Only CDR3 DNA remains: 42 bases, in frame from the first base. The CDR1 and CDR2 encoded by the germline V gene are MNHNS and SASEGT. The germline V and J ends show losses of 5 bases and 3 bases respectively, and no gene match explains 6 bases of the junction.